This T cell receptor beta chain was captured in a study of blood T cells in healthy people across ages. This clonotype was picked up many times. Its antigen is undetermined. Study-wide results and caveats: TCR beta diversity correlated strongly with naive T cell percentage.

Isolation of PBMCs gave at least 7 million cells per sample. Through a sample-barcoded 5' primer and a J-beta primer mix, a second PCR was run for roughly 6 to 12 cycles. TCRdb re-analysed the 5' RACE reads in MiXCR, keeping a single row per CDR3 protein. The data show hundreds of thousands of distinct CDR3 sequences, 25% to 35% seen once. This CDR3 comprises 12 residues. Trimming pared 1 base from V and 7 bases from J, leaving 8 bases between. Germline V lookup: CDR1 DFQATT, CDR2 SNEGSKA (reference sequence). The source of this sequence is a woman older than 75 in good health. This chain joins TRBV20-1 and TRBJ2-1; maybe TRBD2 (6 bases). Sample: blood. The CDR3 DNA follows: TGCAGTGCTAGAGGGGGGGTAAATGAGCAGTTCTTC. Translated, it gives CSARGGVNEQFF.